Below are 7 T cell receptor beta chains sequenced from a single sample in a study of glioma-infiltrating T cells after dendritic cell vaccination. Libraries were prepared by immunoSEQ multiplex PCR; TCRdb keeps only in-frame clonotypes and omits some of them. The profile covers tens of thousands of clones, with approximately 83% appearing a single time and 15% to 18% taken by the ten largest. Time point here: after dendritic cell vaccination, including at tumor progression/relapse. This sample comprised blood, obtained after dendritic cell vaccination. The receptors here all came from a human donor with glioblastoma.

This clone was recorded a few times. The J gene is TRBJ2-7, the V gene TRBV2, with D possibly TRBD1 on 5 matching bases. V gave up 5 bases and J gave up 0 bases, with 14 bases separating them. The V gene's germline CDR1 is SNHLY and CDR2 FYNNEI. The CDR3 loop spans 15 amino acids. DNA of the CDR3: TGTGCCAGCAGTCAAGACAGCCCGGTCTCCTACGAGCAGTACTTC. Protein product: CASSQDSPVSYEQYF.

The chain recombines TRBV15 with TRBJ1-5; 7 bases line up with TRBD1. This CDR3 spans 17 amino acids. V gave up 1 base and J gave up 4 bases; unmatched junction bases: 10. Germline V gives CDR1 LNHNV, CDR2 YYDKDF (reference sequence). CDR3 sequence reads: CATSRAQAGQPNQPQHF. CDR3 nucleotides: TGTGCCACCAGCAGAGCCCAGGCGGGACAGCCGAATCAGCCCCAGCATTTT.

J is TRBJ2-2 and V is TRBV7-7; D possibly corresponds to TRBD2 (5 bases). CDR3 size: 14 residues. Germline V gene lookup returns CDR1 SSHAT and CDR2 FNYEAQ (reference sequence). This CDR3 reads CASARLANTGELFF. DNA of the CDR3: TGTGCTAGCGCACGGCTAGCTAACACCGGGGAGCTGTTTTTT. Variable domain in full (rest from reference TRBV7-7 and TRBJ2-2): GAGVSQSPRYKVTKRGQDVTLRCDPISSHATLYWYQQALGQGPEFLTYFNYEAQPDKSGLPSDRFSAERPEGSISTLTIQRTEQRDSAMYRCASARLANTGELFFGEGSRLTVL.

The V and J genes are TRBV30 and TRBJ1-6; 7 positions match TRBD1. CDR3 length equals 13 residues. Germline lookup yields CDR1 GTSNPN and CDR2 SVGIG (reference sequence). J was trimmed by 12 bases and V by 0 bases; bases with no gene match: 5. CDR3 amino acids: CAWSVWQGEPLHF. The DNA for the CDR3 is TGTGCCTGGAGTGTATGGCAGGGGGAACCCCTCCACTTT.

This sequence joins TRBV2 and TRBJ1-4, with D maybe TRBD1 (6 bases). Trimming cost V 7 bases and J 0 bases, with 15 bases left between them. The CDR3 loop spans 16 amino acids. CDR1 is SNHLY and CDR2 is FYNNEI in the germline V gene. The CDR3: CASKEDRYATNEKLFF. In nucleotides, the CDR3 is TGTGCCAGCAAAGAGGACAGATATGCAACTAATGAAAAACTGTTTTTT.

The rearrangement links TRBV5-1 to TRBJ1-1; D is uncertain. Between the trimmed V and J ends, which lost 0 bases and 0 bases, there was a span of 12 bases. The CDR3 loop spans 16 amino acids. The germline V gene encodes CDR1 SGHRS and CDR2 YFSETQ. The CDR3 here is CASSLGGAAMNTEAFF. In nucleotides, the CDR3 is TGCGCCAGCAGCTTGGGTGGAGCAGCCATGAACACTGAAGCTTTCTTT.

The chain is built from TRBV12-5 and TRBJ2-2; weak D call: TRBD2 (5 bases). V was cut by 5 bases and J by 1 base, with 14 bases left in between. The CDR3 totals 16 residues. Germline lookup yields CDR1 LGHNT and CDR2 FRNRAP. The CDR3 sequence: CASGVRGGRNTGELFF. The DNA for the CDR3 is TGTGCTAGTGGTGTCCGAGGTGGGAGGAACACCGGGGAGCTGTTTTTT.